This is a list of T cell receptor beta chains from one sample in a study of somatic mutations in cytotoxic T cells in rheumatoid arthritis. Generated by immunoSEQ multiplex PCR, the TCRdb table keeps only in-frame clones and is missing some. This repertoire shows approximately 20,000 clones, around four fifths found once; its top ten account for approximately 11%. The sample comprised CD8+ T cells sorted from blood. All receptors come from a young man with rheumatoid arthritis. Both conserved end residues are part of each CDR3. A D gene is named only where the DNA matches it firmly. Not every row has a clone size; where given, it reads once, few, many or a size class.

d_gene: -
v_gene: TRBV29-1
abundance: -
j_gene: TRBJ2-7
CDR3aa: CSVEASAESYEQYF
CDR3nt: TGCAGCGTTGAAGCTAGCGCGGAGAGTTACGAGCAGTACTTC

d_gene: -
v_gene: TRBV4-1
abundance: -
j_gene: TRBJ2-7
CDR3aa: CASSQAVQGREQYF
CDR3nt: TGCGCCAGCAGCCAAGCGGTTCAAGGGCGCGAGCAGTACTTC

d_gene: TRBD1
v_gene: TRBV9
abundance: -
j_gene: TRBJ2-2
CDR3aa: CASSVNRDRDTGELFF
CDR3nt: TGTGCCAGCAGCGTCAACCGGGACAGAGACACCGGGGAGCTGTTTTTT

d_gene: -
v_gene: TRBV10-3
abundance: -
j_gene: TRBJ1-5
CDR3aa: CAISETANQPQHF
CDR3nt: TGTGCCATCAGTGAGACCGCTAATCAGCCCCAGCATTTT

d_gene: -
v_gene: TRBV4-3
abundance: -
j_gene: TRBJ2-7
CDR3aa: CASSQLVGGNSIYEQYF
CDR3nt: TGCGCCAGCAGCCAATTGGTTGGGGGAAATAGTATCTACGAGCAGTACTTC

d_gene: -
v_gene: TRBV4-1
abundance: -
j_gene: TRBJ1-3
CDR3aa: CASSQGGIRSGNTIYF
CDR3nt: TGCGCCAGCAGCCAAGGGGGGATCCGCTCTGGAAACACCATATATTTT

d_gene: -
v_gene: TRBV7-8
abundance: -
j_gene: TRBJ2-1
CDR3aa: CASSLERYNEQFF
CDR3nt: TGTGCCAGCAGCTTAGAACGGTACAATGAGCAGTTCTTC

d_gene: TRBD2
v_gene: TRBV27
abundance: -
j_gene: TRBJ2-3
CDR3aa: CASSSWTSGGVTDTQYF
CDR3nt: TGTGCCAGCAGTTCCTGGACTAGCGGGGGGGTCACAGATACGCAGTATTTT

d_gene: TRBD1
v_gene: TRBV2
abundance: -
j_gene: TRBJ1-1
CDR3aa: CASSLRDRGQNTEAFF
CDR3nt: TGTGCCAGCAGCCTCCGGGACAGGGGTCAAAACACTGAAGCTTTCTTT

d_gene: -
v_gene: TRBV6-6
abundance: -
j_gene: TRBJ1-5
CDR3aa: CASSYSGVSQPQHF
CDR3nt: TGTGCCAGCAGTTACTCAGGGGTCTCTCAGCCCCAGCATTTT

d_gene: -
v_gene: TRBV6-5
abundance: -
j_gene: TRBJ1-5
CDR3aa: CASSSFGDQPQHF
CDR3nt: TGTGCCAGCAGTAGCTTCGGGGATCAGCCCCAGCATTTT

d_gene: TRBD2
v_gene: TRBV4-3
abundance: -
j_gene: TRBJ2-3
CDR3aa: CASSQSPASGGSDTQYF
CDR3nt: TGCGCCAGCAGCCAATCCCCGGCTAGCGGGGGGTCAGATACGCAGTATTTT

d_gene: -
v_gene: TRBV5-8
abundance: once
j_gene: TRBJ2-5
CDR3aa: CASHTVRGFQETQYF
CDR3nt: TGTGCCAGCCACACCGTCAGGGGCTTCCAAGAGACCCAGTACTTC

d_gene: TRBD1
v_gene: TRBV2
abundance: -
j_gene: TRBJ2-7
CDR3aa: CASYRQGAVEQYF
CDR3nt: TGTGCCAGCTACCGACAGGGGGCCGTCGAGCAGTACTTC

d_gene: -
v_gene: TRBV7-9
abundance: -
j_gene: TRBJ1-4
CDR3aa: CASSSRPPGKLFF
CDR3nt: TGTGCCAGCAGCTCGAGACCGCCGGGAAAACTGTTTTTT

d_gene: -
v_gene: TRBV29-1
abundance: -
j_gene: TRBJ1-3
CDR3aa: CSVEDVDQRNTIYF
CDR3nt: TGCAGCGTTGAAGATGTAGACCAGAGGAACACCATATATTTT

d_gene: -
v_gene: TRBV7-9
abundance: -
j_gene: TRBJ2-7
CDR3aa: CASSPGHPYEQYF
CDR3nt: TGTGCCAGCAGCCCGGGACACCCCTACGAGCAGTACTTC

d_gene: -
v_gene: TRBV6-1
abundance: once
j_gene: TRBJ1-3
CDR3aa: CASNEGPGAGNTIYF
CDR3nt: TGTGCCAGCAACGAGGGGCCGGGAGCTGGAAACACCATATATTTT

d_gene: TRBD1
v_gene: TRBV29-1
abundance: few
j_gene: TRBJ1-5
CDR3aa: CSVEDGTGGNQPQHF
CDR3nt: TGCAGCGTTGAAGATGGGACAGGGGGCAATCAGCCCCAGCATTTT

d_gene: TRBD1
v_gene: TRBV7-9
abundance: -
j_gene: TRBJ1-1
CDR3aa: CASSLGIIQGSEAFF
CDR3nt: TGTGCCAGCAGCTTGGGTATCATACAGGGGTCTGAAGCTTTCTTT

d_gene: -
v_gene: TRBV5-1
abundance: -
j_gene: TRBJ1-1
CDR3aa: CASSSGEADTEAFF
CDR3nt: TGCGCCAGCAGCTCAGGGGAGGCGGACACTGAAGCTTTCTTT

d_gene: -
v_gene: TRBV5-6
abundance: -
j_gene: TRBJ1-1
CDR3aa: CASSLNTEAFF
CDR3nt: TGTGCCAGCAGCTTAAACACTGAAGCTTTCTTT

d_gene: -
v_gene: TRBV10-2
abundance: -
j_gene: TRBJ1-3
CDR3aa: CASSEGGRGNTIYF
CDR3nt: TGCGCCAGCAGTGAGGGGGGACGTGGAAACACCATATATTTT

d_gene: -
v_gene: TRBV10-2
abundance: -
j_gene: TRBJ2-7
CDR3aa: CASSPYDSYEQYF
CDR3nt: TGCGCCAGCAGTCCCTACGATAGCTACGAGCAGTACTTC

d_gene: -
v_gene: TRBV28
abundance: -
j_gene: TRBJ1-5
CDR3aa: CASSRGPYSNQPQHF
CDR3nt: TGTGCCAGCAGCCGGGGGCCGTATAGCAATCAGCCCCAGCATTTT

d_gene: -
v_gene: TRBV18
abundance: -
j_gene: TRBJ1-5
CDR3aa: CASSPPGGRKQPQHF
CDR3nt: TGTGCCAGCTCACCACCTGGGGGTCGGAAACAGCCCCAGCATTTT

d_gene: -
v_gene: TRBV5-3
abundance: -
j_gene: TRBJ2-5
CDR3aa: CARSLIQGHRRTQYF
CDR3nt: TGTGCCAGAAGCCTCATACAGGGCCACCGGAGGACCCAGTACTTC

d_gene: TRBD1
v_gene: TRBV6-5
abundance: medium-sized
j_gene: TRBJ1-6
CDR3aa: CASSRKTGGNSPLHF
CDR3nt: TGTGCCAGCAGTCGAAAGACAGGGGGTAATTCACCCCTCCACTTT

d_gene: -
v_gene: TRBV5-4
abundance: -
j_gene: TRBJ1-2
CDR3aa: CASSLGRGRDGYTF
CDR3nt: TGTGCCAGCAGCTTGGGGCGGGGGCGAGATGGCTACACCTTC

d_gene: -
v_gene: TRBV9
abundance: -
j_gene: TRBJ1-2
CDR3aa: CASSVFSGNIGYTF
CDR3nt: TGTGCCAGCAGCGTATTTTCTGGGAATATTGGCTACACCTTC

d_gene: TRBD2
v_gene: TRBV27
abundance: -
j_gene: TRBJ2-1
CDR3aa: CAGTRLAGVNEQFF
CDR3nt: TGTGCCGGCACCCGACTAGCGGGCGTCAATGAGCAGTTCTTC

d_gene: -
v_gene: TRBV11-2
abundance: -
j_gene: TRBJ2-7
CDR3aa: CASSLGSHPYEQYF
CDR3nt: TGTGCCAGCAGCTTAGGATCCCATCCCTACGAGCAGTACTTC

d_gene: TRBD1
v_gene: TRBV6-1
abundance: -
j_gene: TRBJ2-3
CDR3aa: CASSEGGTGADTQYF
CDR3nt: TGTGCCAGCAGTGAGGGGGGGACAGGGGCAGATACGCAGTATTTT

d_gene: TRBD2
v_gene: TRBV5-4
abundance: -
j_gene: TRBJ2-7
CDR3aa: CASSGGSGGDYEQYF
CDR3nt: TGTGCCAGCAGCGGAGGTAGCGGGGGGGACTACGAGCAGTACTTC

d_gene: -
v_gene: TRBV30
abundance: once
j_gene: TRBJ2-7
CDR3aa: CAWTPGTPSYEQYF
CDR3nt: TGTGCCTGGACCCCCGGGACACCTTCCTACGAGCAGTACTTC

d_gene: TRBD1
v_gene: TRBV7-9
abundance: -
j_gene: TRBJ2-2
CDR3aa: CASSLRQGAGTGELFF
CDR3nt: TGTGCCAGCAGCTTGCGACAGGGGGCAGGCACCGGGGAGCTGTTTTTT

d_gene: -
v_gene: TRBV7-9
abundance: few
j_gene: TRBJ1-1
CDR3aa: CASSLNTEAFF
CDR3nt: TGTGCCAGCAGCTTAAACACTGAAGCTTTCTTT